This is a list of T cell receptor beta chains from one sample in a study of T cells and copy number aberrations in small-cell lung cancer. Clones were sequenced by immunoSEQ multiplex PCR, and TCRdb holds only the in-frame ones, with some missing. The sample has some 10,000 clones, over 60% seen once. The sequenced sample was normal tissue next to the tumor. The origin of the receptors is a man in his sixties with small cell lung cancer. The conserved cysteine and the conserved F or W are not part of the CDR3 here. Fields, in order: V gene, D gene, CDR3 protein. The D gene is left open where the match is weak.

V: TRBV19
D: NA
CDR3: ASGQSNGWGGELF

V: TRBV25-1
D: NA
CDR3: ASRGATRGQETQY

V: TRBV28
D: TRBD2
CDR3: ASRAGGPGEQF

V: TRBV30
D: TRBD1
CDR3: AWRDRAKNTGELF

V: TRBV2
D: TRBD2
CDR3: ASSASGTSGSEQF

V: TRBV9
D: TRBD1
CDR3: ASSEQGARGEQY

V: TRBV11-2
D: NA
CDR3: ALSDGGVGETQY

V: TRBV6-5
D: TRBD1
CDR3: ASMPRTGSEQY

V: TRBV5-4
D: NA
CDR3: TSSLGLENGYT

V: TRBV5-5
D: TRBD2
CDR3: ASSLDLAVALPQF

V: TRBV5-3
D: NA
CDR3: ARITEQHNTEAF

V: TRBV7-6
D: NA
CDR3: ASRPGTYYTDTQY

V: TRBV19
D: NA
CDR3: ASSIDPGPNTEAF

V: TRBV5-1
D: TRBD2
CDR3: ASTRSVASGSLGELF

V: TRBV28
D: TRBD1
CDR3: ASSNGQGGQETQY

V: TRBV18
D: TRBD1
CDR3: ASSQSGQGYTEAF

V: TRBV18
D: NA
CDR3: ASSPESGELF